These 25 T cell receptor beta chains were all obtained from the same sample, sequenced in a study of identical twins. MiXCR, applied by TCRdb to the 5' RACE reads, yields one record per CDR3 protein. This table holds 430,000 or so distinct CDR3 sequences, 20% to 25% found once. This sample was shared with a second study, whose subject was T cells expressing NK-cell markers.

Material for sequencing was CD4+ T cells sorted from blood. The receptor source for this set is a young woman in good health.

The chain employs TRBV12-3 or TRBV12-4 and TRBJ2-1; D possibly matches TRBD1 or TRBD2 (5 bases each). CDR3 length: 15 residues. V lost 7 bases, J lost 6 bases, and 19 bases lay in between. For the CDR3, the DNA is TGTGCCAGCACCCCCGAGGGGAGACGGGTCAATGAGCAGTTCTTC. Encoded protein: CASTPEGRRVNEQFF.

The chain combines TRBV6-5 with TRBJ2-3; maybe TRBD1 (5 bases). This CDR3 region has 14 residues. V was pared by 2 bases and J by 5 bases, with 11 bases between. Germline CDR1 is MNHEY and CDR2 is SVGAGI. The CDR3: CASSYAAGRDTQYF. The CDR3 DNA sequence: TGTGCCAGCAGTTACGCCGCAGGGCGAGATACGCAGTATTTT.

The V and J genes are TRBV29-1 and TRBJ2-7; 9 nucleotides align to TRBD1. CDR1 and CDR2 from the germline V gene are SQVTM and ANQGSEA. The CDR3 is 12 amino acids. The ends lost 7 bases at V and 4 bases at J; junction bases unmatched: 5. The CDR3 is CSARQGVYEQYF. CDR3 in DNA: TGCAGCGCCCGACAGGGGGTTTACGAGCAGTACTTC.

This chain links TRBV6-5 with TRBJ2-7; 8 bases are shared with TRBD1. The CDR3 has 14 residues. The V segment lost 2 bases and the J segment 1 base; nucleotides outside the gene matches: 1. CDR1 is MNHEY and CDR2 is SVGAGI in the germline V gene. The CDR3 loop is CASSYDRGSYEQYF. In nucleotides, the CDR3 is TGTGCCAGCAGTTACGACAGGGGTTCCTACGAGCAGTACTTC.

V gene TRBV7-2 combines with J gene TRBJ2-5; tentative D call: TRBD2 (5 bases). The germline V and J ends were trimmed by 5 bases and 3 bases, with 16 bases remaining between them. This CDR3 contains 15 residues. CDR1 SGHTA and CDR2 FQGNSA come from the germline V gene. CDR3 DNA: TGTGCCAGCAGCCCCCAAACTAGTTACAAAGAGACCCAGTACTTC. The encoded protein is CASSPQTSYKETQYF. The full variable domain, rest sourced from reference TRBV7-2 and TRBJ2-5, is GAGVSQSPSNKVTEKGKDVELRCDPISGHTALYWYRQSLGQGLEFLIYFQGNSAPDKSGLPSDRFSAERTGGSVSTLTIQRTQQEDSAVYLCASSPQTSYKETQYFGPGTRLLVL.

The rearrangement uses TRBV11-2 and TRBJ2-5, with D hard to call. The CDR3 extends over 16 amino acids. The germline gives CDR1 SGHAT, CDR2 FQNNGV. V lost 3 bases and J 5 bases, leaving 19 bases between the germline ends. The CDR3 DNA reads TGTGCCAGCAGCTTCCCCGAAGGTGGGCCACGGGAGACCCAGTACTTC. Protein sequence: CASSFPEGGPRETQYF. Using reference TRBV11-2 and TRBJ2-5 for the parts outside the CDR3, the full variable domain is EAGVAQSPRYKIIEKRQSVAFWCNPISGHATLYWYQQILGQGPKLLIQFQNNGVVDDSQLPKDRFSAERLKGVDSTLKIQPAKLEDSAVYLCASSFPEGGPRETQYFGPGTRLLVL.

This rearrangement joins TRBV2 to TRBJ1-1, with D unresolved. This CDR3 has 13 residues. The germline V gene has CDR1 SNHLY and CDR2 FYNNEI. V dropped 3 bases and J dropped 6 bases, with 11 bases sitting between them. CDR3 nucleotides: TGTGCCAGCAGTGACGATATGGACCCTGAAGCTTTCTTT. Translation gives CASSDDMDPEAFF.

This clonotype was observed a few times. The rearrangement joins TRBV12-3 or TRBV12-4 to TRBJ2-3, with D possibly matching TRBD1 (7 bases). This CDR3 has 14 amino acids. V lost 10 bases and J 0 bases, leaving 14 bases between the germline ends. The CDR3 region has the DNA TGTGCCACAAAGGAGGGGGCTAGCACAGATACGCAGTATTTT. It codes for CATKEGASTDTQYF.

CDR3 loop: CAIGAARNTGELFF. The CDR3 DNA reads TGTGCCATCGGGGCCGCTAGGAACACCGGGGAGCTGTTTTTT. The rearrangement joins TRBV10-3 to TRBJ2-2, with D possibly TRBD1 on 5 matching bases. Looked up from germline, CDR1 is ENHRY and CDR2 is SYGVKD. The CDR3 consists of 14 residues. V shed 8 bases and J shed 1 base, with 11 bases lying between them.

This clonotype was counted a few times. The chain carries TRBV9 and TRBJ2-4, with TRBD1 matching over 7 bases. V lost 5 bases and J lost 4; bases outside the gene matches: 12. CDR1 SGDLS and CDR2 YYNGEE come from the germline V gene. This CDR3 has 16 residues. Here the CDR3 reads CASSLKLGQRKNIQYF. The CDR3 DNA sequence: TGTGCCAGCAGTTTAAAGCTGGGACAGAGAAAAAACATTCAGTACTTC.

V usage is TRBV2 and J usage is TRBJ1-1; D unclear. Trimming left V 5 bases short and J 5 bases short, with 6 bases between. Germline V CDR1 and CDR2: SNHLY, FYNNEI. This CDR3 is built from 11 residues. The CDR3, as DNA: TGTGCCAGCAGTATGTGGACTGAAGCTTTCTTT. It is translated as CASSMWTEAFF.

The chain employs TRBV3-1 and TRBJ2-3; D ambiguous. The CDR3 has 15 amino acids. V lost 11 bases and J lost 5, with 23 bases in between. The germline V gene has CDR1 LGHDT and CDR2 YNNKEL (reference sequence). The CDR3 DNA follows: TGTGCCTCCACCCAAAGCCCAGGTAGTGAAGATACGCAGTATTTT. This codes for CASTQSPGSEDTQYF.

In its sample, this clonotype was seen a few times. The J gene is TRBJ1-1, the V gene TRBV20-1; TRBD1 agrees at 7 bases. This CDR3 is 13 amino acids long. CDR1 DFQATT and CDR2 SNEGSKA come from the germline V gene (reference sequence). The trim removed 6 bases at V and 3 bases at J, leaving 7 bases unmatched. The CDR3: CSAEDRVYTEAFF. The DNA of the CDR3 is TGCAGTGCCGAAGACAGGGTTTACACTGAAGCTTTCTTT.

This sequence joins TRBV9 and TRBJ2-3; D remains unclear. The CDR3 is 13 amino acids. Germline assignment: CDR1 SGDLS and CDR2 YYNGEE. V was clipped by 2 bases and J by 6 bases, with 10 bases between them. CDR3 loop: CASSVRPADTQYF. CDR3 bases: TGTGCCAGCAGCGTTCGACCGGCGGATACGCAGTATTTT.

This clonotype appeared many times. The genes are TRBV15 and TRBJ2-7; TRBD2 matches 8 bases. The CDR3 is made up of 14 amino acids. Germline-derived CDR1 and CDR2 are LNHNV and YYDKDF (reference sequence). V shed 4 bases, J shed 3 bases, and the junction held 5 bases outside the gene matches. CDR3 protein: CATSITGTSYEQYF. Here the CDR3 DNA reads TGTGCCACCAGCATCACCGGGACTAGCTACGAGCAGTACTTC.

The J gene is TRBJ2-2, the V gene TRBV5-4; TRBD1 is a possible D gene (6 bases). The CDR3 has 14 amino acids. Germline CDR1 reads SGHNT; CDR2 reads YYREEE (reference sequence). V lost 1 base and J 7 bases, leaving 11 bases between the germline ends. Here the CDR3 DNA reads TGTGCCAGCAGCTTGCAGGGGTCAGGCGGGGAGCTGTTTTTT. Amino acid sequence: CASSLQGSGGELFF.

CDR3 nucleotide sequence: TGCGCCAGCAGCTTGGCAGGTCTTTCTGGCTACACCTTC. Translating it yields CASSLAGLSGYTF. The chain links TRBV5-1 to TRBJ1-2; the D is unclear. This CDR3 is built from 13 residues. Trimming stripped 0 bases from V and 7 bases from J, with 10 bases between. CDR1 is SGHRS, CDR2 YFSETQ, per germline.

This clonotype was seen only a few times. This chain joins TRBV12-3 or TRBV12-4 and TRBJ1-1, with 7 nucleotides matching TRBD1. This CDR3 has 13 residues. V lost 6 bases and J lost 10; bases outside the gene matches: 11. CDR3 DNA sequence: TGTGCCAGCAGCCCGACAGGGCCCGGTGGAGCTTTCTTT. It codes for CASSPTGPGGAFF.

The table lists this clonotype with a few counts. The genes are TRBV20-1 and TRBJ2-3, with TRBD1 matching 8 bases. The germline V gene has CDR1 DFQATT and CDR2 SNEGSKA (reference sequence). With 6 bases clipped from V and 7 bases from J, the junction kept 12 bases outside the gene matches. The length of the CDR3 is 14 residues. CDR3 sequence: CSAAVGQAGNTQYF. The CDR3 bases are TGCAGTGCCGCCGTGGGACAGGCGGGCAATACGCAGTATTTT.

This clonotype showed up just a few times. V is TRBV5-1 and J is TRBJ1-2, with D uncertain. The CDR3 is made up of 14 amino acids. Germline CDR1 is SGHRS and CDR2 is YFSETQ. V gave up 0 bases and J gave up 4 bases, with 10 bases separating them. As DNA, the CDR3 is TGCGCCAGCAGCTTGGGTTTAGCCACCTATGGCTACACCTTC. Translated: CASSLGLATYGYTF.

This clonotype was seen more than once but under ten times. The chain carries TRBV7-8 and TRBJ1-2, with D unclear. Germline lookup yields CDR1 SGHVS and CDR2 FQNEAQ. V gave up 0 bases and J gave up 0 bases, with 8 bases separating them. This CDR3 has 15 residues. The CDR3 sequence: CASSLAGPTNYGYTF. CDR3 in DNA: TGTGCCAGCAGCTTAGCAGGGCCCACTAACTATGGCTACACCTTC.

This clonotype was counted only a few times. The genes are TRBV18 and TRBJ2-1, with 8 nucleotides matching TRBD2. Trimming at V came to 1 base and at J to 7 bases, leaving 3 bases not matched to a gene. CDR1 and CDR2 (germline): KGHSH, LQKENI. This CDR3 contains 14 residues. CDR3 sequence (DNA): TGTGCCAGCTCACCACTAGCGGGGTTAAATGAGCAGTTCTTC. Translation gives CASSPLAGLNEQFF. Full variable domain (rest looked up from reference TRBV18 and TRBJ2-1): NAGVMQNPRHLVRRRGQEARLRCSPMKGHSHVYWYRQLPEEGLKFMVYLQKENIIDESGMPKERFSAEFPKEGPSILRIQQVVRGDSAAYFCASSPLAGLNEQFFGPGTRLTVL.

DNA for the CDR3: TGTGCCAGCGGGGGGGATCGGAGCTATGGCTACACCTTC. Translation gives CASGGDRSYGYTF. The rearrangement links TRBV9 to TRBJ1-2; D is perhaps TRBD1 (5 bases). Deletions cut 7 bases from V and 4 bases from J, with 14 bases between. This CDR3 comprises 13 residues. The germline V gene encodes CDR1 SGDLS and CDR2 YYNGEE.

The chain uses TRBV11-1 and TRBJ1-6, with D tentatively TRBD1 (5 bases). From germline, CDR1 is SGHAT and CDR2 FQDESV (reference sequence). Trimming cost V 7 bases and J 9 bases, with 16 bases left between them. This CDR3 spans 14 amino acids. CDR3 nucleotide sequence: TGTGCCAGCACCCCCGACGTCGGGGGTTCACCCCTCCACTTT. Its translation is CASTPDVGGSPLHF.

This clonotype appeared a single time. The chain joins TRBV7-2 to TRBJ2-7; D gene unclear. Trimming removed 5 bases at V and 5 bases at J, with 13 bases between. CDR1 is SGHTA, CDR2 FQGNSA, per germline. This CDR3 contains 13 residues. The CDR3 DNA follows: TGTGCCAGCAGCCCTCGCCTGTCCCACGAGCAGTACTTC. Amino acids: CASSPRLSHEQYF. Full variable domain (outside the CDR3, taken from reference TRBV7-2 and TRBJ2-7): GAGVSQSPSNKVTEKGKDVELRCDPISGHTALYWYRQSLGQGLEFLIYFQGNSAPDKSGLPSDRFSAERTGGSVSTLTIQRTQQEDSAVYLCASSPRLSHEQYFGPGTRLTVT.